What follows describes a single T cell receptor (beta chain). Those enrolled in Seattle joined during active infection and were followed longitudinally afterward. Trimming took 6 bases from V and 7 from J; bases not matched to a gene: 12. There are 16 residues in the CDR3. The germline V gene has CDR1 MGHRA and CDR2 YSYEKL. The source of the sample is a study of blood T cell repertoires in COVID-19. Looking at the study overall: Specimens from acute and convalescent COVID-19 originated in the United States, Italy and Spain. T cells, B-cell-depleted T cells, or PBMCs supplied cDNA or gDNA.

In the original analysis: How many nucleated cells were present was estimated from reference gene primer amplification. Data came from immunoSEQ multiplex PCR; TCRdb stores just in-frame clones and leaves some out. D and trimming were read from the DNA, whereas the V and J calls and clone size are those reported in that table. This sample yields about 320,000 clones, of which 89% are seen a single time; around 10% belongs to the top ten. Sequenced material: peripheral blood. This chain uses TRBV4-1 with TRBJ1-6; 7 bases are shared with TRBD1. The receptor was derived from a woman aged 25 to 39 with COVID-19, enrolled during active disease. The CDR3 loop is CASRRTSGQKNSPLHF. The CDR3 bases are TGCGCCAGCAGGAGGACATCGGGACAGAAGAATTCACCCCTCCACTTT.